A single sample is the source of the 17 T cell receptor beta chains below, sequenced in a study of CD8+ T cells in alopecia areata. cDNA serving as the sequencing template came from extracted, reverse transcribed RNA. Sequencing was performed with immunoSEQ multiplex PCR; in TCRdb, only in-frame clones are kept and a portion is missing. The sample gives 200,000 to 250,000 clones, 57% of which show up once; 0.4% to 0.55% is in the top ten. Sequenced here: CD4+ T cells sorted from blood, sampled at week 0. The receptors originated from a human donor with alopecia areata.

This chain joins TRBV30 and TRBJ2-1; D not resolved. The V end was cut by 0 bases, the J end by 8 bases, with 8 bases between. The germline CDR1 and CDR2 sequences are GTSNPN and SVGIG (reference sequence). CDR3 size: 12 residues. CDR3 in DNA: TGTGCCTGGAGTGTACAAGTTTATGAGCAGTTCTTC. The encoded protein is CAWSVQVYEQFF.

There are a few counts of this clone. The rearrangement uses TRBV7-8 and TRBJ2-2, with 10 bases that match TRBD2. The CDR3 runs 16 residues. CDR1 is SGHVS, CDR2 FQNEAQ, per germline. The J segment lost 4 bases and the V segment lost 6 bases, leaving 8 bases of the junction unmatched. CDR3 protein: CASSPWTSGSTGELFF. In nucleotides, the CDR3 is TGTGCCAGCAGTCCCTGGACTAGCGGTTCCACCGGGGAGCTGTTTTTT.

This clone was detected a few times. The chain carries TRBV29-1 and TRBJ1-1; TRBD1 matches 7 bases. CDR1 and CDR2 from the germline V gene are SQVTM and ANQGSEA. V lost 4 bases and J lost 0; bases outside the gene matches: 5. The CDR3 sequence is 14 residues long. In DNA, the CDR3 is TGCAGCGTTGCAAAGGGACAGTTGAACACTGAAGCTTTCTTT. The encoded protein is CSVAKGQLNTEAFF.

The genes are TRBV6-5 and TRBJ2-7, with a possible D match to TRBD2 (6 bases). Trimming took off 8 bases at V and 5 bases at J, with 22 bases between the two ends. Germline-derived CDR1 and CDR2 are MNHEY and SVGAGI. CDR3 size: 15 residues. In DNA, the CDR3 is TGTGCCAGCGGGCCCGGGGGACTCCAAGCCAACGAGCAGTACTTC. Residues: CASGPGGLQANEQYF.

The chain's CDR3 is CASSLNRPNTGELFF. The DNA for the CDR3 is TGTGCCAGCAGCTTAAACAGACCGAACACCGGGGAGCTGTTTTTT. The chain couples TRBV7-9 to TRBJ2-2; D is undetermined. Germline CDR1 reads SEHNR; CDR2 reads FQNEAQ (reference sequence). V shed 2 bases and J shed 0 bases, with 7 bases lying between them. The CDR3 runs 15 residues.

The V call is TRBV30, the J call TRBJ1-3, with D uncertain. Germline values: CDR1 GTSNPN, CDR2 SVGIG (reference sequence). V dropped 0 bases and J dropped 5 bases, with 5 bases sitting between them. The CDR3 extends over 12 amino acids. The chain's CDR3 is CAWSVRRNTIYF. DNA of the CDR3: TGTGCCTGGAGTGTTAGGCGAAACACCATATATTTT.

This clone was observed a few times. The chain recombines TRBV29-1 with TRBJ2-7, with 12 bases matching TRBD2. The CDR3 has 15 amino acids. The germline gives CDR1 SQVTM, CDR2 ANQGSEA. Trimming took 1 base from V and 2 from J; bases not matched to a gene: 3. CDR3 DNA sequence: TGCAGCGTTGAAGGTCGGACTAGCGGGACCTACGAGCAGTACTTC. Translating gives CSVEGRTSGTYEQYF.

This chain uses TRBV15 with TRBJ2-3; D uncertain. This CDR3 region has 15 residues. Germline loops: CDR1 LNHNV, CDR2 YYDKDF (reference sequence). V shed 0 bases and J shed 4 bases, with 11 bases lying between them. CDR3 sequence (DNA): TGTGCCACCAGCAGAGATCGTAAAGGATCAGATACGCAGTATTTT. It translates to CATSRDRKGSDTQYF.

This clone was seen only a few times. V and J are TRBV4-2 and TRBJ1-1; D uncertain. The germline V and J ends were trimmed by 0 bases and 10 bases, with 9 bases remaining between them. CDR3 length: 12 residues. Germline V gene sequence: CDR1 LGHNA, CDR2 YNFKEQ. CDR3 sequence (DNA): TGTGCCAGCAGCCAAGAGCAAACTTCAGCTTTCTTT. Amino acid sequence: CASSQEQTSAFF.

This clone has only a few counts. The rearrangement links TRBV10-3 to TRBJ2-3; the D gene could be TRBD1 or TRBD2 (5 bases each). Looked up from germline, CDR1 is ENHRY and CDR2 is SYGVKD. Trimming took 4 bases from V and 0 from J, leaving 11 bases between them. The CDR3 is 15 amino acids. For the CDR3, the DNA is TGTGCCATCAGTGTGGGGGATACTAGCACAGATACGCAGTATTTT. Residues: CAISVGDTSTDTQYF.

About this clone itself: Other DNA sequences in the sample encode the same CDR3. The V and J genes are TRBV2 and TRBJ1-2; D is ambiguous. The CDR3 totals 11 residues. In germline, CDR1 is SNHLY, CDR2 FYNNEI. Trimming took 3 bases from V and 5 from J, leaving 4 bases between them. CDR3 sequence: CASSDGYGYTF. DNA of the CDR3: TGTGCCAGCAGTGATGGTTATGGCTACACCTTC.

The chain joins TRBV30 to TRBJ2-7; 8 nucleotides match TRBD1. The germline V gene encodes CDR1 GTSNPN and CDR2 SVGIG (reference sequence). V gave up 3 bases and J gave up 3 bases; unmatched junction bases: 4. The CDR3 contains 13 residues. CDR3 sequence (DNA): TGTGCCTGGAGAGGACAGGGTCTCTACGAGCAGTACTTC. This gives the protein CAWRGQGLYEQYF.

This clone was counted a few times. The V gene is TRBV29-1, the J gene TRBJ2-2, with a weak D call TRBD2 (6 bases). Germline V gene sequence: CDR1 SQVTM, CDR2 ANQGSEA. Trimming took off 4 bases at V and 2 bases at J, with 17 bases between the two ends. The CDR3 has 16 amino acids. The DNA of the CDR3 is TGCAGCGTTGGGGGACTGCAGGGTGCTAACACCGGGGAGCTGTTTTTT. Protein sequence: CSVGGLQGANTGELFF.

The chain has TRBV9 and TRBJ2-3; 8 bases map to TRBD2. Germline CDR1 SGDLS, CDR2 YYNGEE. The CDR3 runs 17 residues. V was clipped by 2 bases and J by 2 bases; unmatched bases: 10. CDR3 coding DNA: TGTGCCAGCAGCGTGGGAATAGCGGGATTCCCCACAGATACGCAGTATTTT. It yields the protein CASSVGIAGFPTDTQYF.

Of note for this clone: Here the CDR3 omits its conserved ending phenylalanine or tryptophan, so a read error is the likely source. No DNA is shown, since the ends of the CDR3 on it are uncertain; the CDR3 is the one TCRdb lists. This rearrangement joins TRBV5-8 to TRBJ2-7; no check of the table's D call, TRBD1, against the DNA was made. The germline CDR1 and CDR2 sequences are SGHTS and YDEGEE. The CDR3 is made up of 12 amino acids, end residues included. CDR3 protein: CASSRDSLLSIL.

CDR3 DNA sequence: TGTGCCTGGAGCCCGGGGCCCAATCAGCCCCAGCATTTT. Encoded protein: CAWSPGPNQPQHF. The V call is TRBV30, the J call TRBJ1-5; D perhaps matches TRBD1 (5 bases). The V and J ends lost 3 bases and 3 bases respectively, with 9 bases between them. Germline values: CDR1 GTSNPN, CDR2 SVGIG (reference sequence). The CDR3 covers 13 residues.

CDR3 DNA: TGTGCCAGCAAGAGGCTGTATAGGACCCAGTACTTC. It codes for CASKRLYRTQYF. The chain links TRBV6-5 to TRBJ2-5; no clear D gene. V lost 7 bases and J lost 7, with 13 bases in between. In germline, CDR1 is MNHEY, CDR2 SVGAGI. The CDR3 has 12 amino acids.